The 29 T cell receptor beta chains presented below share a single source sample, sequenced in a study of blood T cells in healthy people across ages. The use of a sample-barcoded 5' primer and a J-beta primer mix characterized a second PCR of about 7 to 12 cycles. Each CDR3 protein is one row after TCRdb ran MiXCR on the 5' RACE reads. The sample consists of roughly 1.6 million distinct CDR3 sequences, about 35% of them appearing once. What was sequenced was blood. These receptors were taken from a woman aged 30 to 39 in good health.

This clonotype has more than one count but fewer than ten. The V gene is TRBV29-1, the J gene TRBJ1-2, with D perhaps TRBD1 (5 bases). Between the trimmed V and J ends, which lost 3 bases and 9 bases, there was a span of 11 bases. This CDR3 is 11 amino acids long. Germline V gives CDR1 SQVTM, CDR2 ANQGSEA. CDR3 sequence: CSVEITGRYTF. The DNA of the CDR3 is TGCAGCGTTGAGATCACAGGCCGCTACACCTTC. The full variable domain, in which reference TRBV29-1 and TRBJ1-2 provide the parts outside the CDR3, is SAVISQKPSRDICQRGTSLTIQCQVDSQVTMMFWYRQQPGQSLTLIATANQGSEATYESGFVIDKFPISRPNLTFSTLTVSNMSPEDSSIYLCSVEITGRYTFGSGTRLTVV.

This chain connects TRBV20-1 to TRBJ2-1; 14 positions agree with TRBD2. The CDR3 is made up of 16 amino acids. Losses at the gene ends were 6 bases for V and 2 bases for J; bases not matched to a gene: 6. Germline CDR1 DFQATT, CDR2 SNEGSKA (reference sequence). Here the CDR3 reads CSARLAGGRAYNEQFF. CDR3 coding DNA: TGCAGTGCGAGACTAGCGGGGGGGCGGGCCTACAATGAGCAGTTCTTC.

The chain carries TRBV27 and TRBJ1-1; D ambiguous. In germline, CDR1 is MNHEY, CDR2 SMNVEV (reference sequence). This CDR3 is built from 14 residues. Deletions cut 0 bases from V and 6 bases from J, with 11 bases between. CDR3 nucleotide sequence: TGTGCCAGCAGTTTATCAACTCTTACCTCTGAAGCTTTCTTT. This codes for CASSLSTLTSEAFF.

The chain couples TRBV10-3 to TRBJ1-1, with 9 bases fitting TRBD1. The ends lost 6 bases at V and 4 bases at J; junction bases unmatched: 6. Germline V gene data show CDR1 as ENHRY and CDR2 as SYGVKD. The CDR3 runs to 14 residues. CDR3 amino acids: CAIRQTGGSTEAFF. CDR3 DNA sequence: TGTGCCATCAGACAGACAGGGGGTTCCACTGAAGCTTTCTTT.

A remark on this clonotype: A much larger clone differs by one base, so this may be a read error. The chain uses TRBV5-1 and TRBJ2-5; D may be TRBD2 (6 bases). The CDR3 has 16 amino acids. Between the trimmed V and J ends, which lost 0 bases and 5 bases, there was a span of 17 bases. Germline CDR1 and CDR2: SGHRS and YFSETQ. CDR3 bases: TGCGCCAGCAGCTTGGCGCCTAGCGAGGCGGGGGAGACCCAGTACTTC. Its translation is CASSLAPSEAGETQYF.

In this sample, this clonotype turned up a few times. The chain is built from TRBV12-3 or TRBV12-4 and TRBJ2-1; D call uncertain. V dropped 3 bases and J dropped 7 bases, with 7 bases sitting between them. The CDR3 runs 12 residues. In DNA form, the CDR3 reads TGTGCCAGCAGTTTCTCTAGAAATGAGCAGTTCTTC. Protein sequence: CASSFSRNEQFF.

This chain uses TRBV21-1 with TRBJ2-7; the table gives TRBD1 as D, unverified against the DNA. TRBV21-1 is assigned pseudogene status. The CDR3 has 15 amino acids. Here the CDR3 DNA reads TGTGCCAGCAGCAGCCCCGGGACGGCGAACTACGAGCAGTACTTC. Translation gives CASSSPGTANYEQYF.

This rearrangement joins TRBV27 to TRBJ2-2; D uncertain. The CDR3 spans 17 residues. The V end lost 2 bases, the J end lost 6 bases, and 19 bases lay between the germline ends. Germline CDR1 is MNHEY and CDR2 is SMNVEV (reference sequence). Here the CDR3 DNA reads TGTGCCAGCAGTTTAACTGCGTCTTCCTATATGTCCGGGGAGCTGTTTTTT. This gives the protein CASSLTASSYMSGELFF.

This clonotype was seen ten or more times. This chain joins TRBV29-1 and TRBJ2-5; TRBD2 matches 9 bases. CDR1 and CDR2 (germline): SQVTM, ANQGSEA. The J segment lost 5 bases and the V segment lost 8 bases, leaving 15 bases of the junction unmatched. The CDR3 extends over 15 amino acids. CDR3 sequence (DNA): TGCAGCTCGGGACCGAGCGGGGGGCTGATCGAGACCCAGTACTTC. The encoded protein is CSSGPSGGLIETQYF.

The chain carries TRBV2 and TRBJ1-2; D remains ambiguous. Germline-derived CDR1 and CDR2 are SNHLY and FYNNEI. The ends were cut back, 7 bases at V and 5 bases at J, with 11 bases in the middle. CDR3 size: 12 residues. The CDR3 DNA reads TGTGCCAGCAAGCCCGACCTATATGGCTACACCTTC. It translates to CASKPDLYGYTF. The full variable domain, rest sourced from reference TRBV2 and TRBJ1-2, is EPEVTQTPSHQVTQMGQEVILRCVPISNHLYFYWYRQILGQKVEFLVSFYNNEISEKSEIFDDQFSVERPDGSNFTLKIRSTKLEDSAMYFCASKPDLYGYTFGSGTRLTVV.

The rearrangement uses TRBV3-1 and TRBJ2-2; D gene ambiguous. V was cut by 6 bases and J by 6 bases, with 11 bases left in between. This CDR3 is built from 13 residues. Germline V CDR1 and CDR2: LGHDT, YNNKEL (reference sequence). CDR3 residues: CASSPGRAGELFF. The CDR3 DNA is TGTGCCAGCAGTCCCGGAAGGGCCGGGGAGCTGTTTTTT.

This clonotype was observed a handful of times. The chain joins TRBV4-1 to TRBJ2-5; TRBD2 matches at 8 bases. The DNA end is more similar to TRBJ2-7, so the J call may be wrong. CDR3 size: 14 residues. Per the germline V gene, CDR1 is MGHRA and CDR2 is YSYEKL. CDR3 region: CASSQDSGRDEQYF. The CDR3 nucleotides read TGCGCCAGCAGCCAAGATTCCGGGAGGGACGAGCAGTACTTC.

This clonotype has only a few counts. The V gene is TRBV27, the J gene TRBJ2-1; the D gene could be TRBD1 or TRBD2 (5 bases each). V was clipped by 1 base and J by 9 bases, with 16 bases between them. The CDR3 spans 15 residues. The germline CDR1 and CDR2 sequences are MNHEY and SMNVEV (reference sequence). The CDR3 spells CASSLWQGTGGEQFF. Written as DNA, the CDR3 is TGTGCCAGCAGTTTATGGCAGGGAACTGGGGGTGAGCAGTTCTTC.

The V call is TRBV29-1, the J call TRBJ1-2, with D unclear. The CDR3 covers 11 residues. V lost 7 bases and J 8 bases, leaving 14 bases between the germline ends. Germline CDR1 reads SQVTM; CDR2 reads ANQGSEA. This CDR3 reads CSGNTNRGYTF. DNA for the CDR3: TGCAGCGGTAATACCAACCGAGGCTACACCTTC. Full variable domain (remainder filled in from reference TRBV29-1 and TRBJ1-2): SAVISQKPSRDICQRGTSLTIQCQVDSQVTMMFWYRQQPGQSLTLIATANQGSEATYESGFVIDKFPISRPNLTFSTLTVSNMSPEDSSIYLCSGNTNRGYTFGSGTRLTVV.

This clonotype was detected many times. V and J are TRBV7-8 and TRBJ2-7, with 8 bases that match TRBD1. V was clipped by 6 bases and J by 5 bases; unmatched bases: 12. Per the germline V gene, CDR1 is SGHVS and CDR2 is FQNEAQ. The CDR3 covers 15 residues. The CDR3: CASRRTGFTWDEQYF. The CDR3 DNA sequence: TGTGCCAGCAGGAGGACAGGGTTCACCTGGGACGAGCAGTACTTC. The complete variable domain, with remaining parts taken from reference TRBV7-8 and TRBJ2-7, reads GAGVSQSPRYKVAKRGQDVALRCDPISGHVSLFWYQQALGQGPEFLTYFQNEAQLDKSGLPSDRFFAERPEGSVSTLKIQRTQQEDSAVYLCASRRTGFTWDEQYFGPGTRLTVT.

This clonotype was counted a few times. The CDR3 region is CASSLDRTGDGYTF. The DNA for the CDR3 is TGTGCCAGCAGTTTAGATCGGACAGGAGATGGCTACACCTTC. The chain couples TRBV12-3 or TRBV12-4 to TRBJ1-2; 7 bases agree with TRBD1. Germline trimming cut 1 base from V and 6 bases from J; bases unmatched to any gene: 5. The CDR3 covers 14 residues.

The DNA of the CDR3 is TGTGCCAGCAGCCAAAGACAGGGCGGCACAGATACGCAGTATTTT. This codes for CASSQRQGGTDTQYF. V is TRBV11-2 and J is TRBJ2-3; 7 bases agree with TRBD1. CDR3 size: 15 residues. CDR1 and CDR2 from the germline V gene are SGHAT and FQNNGV. Germline trimming cut 5 bases from V and 1 base from J; bases unmatched to any gene: 6.

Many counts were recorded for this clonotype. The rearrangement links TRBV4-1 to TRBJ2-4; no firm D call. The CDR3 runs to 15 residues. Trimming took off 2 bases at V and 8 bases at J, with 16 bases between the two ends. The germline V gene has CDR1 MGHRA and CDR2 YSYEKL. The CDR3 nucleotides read TGCGCCAGCAGCCAAACTTTTTCGGATGCGGACATTCAGTACTTC. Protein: CASSQTFSDADIQYF.

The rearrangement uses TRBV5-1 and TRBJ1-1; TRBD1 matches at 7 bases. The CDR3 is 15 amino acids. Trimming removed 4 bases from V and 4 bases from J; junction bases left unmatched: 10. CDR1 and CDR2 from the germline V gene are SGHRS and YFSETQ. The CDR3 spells CASSRRQGLGTEAFF. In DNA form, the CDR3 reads TGCGCCAGCAGCCGTCGACAGGGCCTTGGCACTGAAGCTTTCTTT. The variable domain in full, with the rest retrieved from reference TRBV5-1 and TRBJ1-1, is KAGVTQTPRYLIKTRGQQVTLSCSPISGHRSVSWYQQTPGQGLQFLFEYFSETQRNKGNFPGRFSGRQFSNSRSEMNVSTLELGDSALYLCASSRRQGLGTEAFFGQGTRLTVV.

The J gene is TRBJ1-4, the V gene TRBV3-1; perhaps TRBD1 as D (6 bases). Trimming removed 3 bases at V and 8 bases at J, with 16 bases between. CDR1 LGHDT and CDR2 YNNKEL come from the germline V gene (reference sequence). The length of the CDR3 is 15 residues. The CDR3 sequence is CASSHGDTRREKLFF. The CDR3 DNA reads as TGTGCCAGCAGCCACGGGGACACCCGTCGGGAAAAACTGTTTTTT.

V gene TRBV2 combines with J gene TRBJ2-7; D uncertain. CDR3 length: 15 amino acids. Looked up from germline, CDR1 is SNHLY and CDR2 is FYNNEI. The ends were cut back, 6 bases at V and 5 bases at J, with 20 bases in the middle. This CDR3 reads CASSRLQRGSDEQYF. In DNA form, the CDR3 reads TGTGCCAGCAGCCGATTACAGAGAGGATCTGACGAGCAGTACTTC.

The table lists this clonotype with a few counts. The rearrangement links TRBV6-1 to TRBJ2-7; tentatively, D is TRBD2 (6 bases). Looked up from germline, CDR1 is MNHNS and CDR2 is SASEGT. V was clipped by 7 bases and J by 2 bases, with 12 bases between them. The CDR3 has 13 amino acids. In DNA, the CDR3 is TGTGCCAGCATGGACTATACGACCTACGAGCAGTACTTC. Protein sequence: CASMDYTTYEQYF.

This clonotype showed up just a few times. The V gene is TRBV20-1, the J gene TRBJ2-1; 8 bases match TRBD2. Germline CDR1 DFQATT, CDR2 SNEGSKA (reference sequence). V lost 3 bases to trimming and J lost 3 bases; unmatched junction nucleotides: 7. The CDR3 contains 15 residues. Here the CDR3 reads CSARSLRGDYNEQFF. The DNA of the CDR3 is TGCAGTGCTAGGTCCTTGCGGGGGGACTACAATGAGCAGTTCTTC.

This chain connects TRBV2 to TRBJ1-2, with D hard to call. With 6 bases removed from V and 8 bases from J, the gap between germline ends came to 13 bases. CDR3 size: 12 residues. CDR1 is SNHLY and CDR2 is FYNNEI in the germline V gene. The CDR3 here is CASRAGLGGYTF. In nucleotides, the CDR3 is TGTGCCAGCAGGGCAGGACTTGGGGGCTACACCTTC.

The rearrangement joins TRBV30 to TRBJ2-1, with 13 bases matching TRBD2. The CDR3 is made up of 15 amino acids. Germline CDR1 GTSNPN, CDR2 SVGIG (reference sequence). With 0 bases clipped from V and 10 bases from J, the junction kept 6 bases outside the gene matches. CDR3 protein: CAWSVVGLAGHEQFF. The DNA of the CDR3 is TGTGCCTGGAGTGTGGTGGGACTAGCGGGACACGAGCAGTTCTTC.

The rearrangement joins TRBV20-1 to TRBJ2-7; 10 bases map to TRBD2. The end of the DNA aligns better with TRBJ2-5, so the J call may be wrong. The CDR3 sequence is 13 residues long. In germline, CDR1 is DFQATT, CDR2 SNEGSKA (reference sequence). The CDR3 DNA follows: TGCAGTGCTGACTGGACTAGCGGAGAGACCCAGTACTTC. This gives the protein CSADWTSGETQYF.

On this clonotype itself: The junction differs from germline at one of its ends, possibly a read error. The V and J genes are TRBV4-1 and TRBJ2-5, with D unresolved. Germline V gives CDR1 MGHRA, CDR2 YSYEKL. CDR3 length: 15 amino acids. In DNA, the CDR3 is TGCGCCAACAGCCAAGATCTAGTGACTGGAAGGACCCAGTACTTC. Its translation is CANSQDLVTGRTQYF.

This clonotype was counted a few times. CDR3 nucleotide sequence: TGCGCCAGCAGCCAAGGGCAGGGCCCCTCTAACTATGGCTACACCTTC. This sequence encodes CASSQGQGPSNYGYTF. The rearrangement links TRBV4-1 to TRBJ1-2; D is possibly TRBD1 (5 bases). The CDR3 runs 16 residues. Per germline, CDR1 MGHRA and CDR2 YSYEKL. V was clipped by 1 base and J by 0 bases, with 12 bases between them.

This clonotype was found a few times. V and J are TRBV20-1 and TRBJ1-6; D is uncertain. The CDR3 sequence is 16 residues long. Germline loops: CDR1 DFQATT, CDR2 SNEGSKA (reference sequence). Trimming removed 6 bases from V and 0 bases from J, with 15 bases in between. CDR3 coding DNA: TGCAGTGCAGAACCCGACGGAAGCTCCTATAATTCACCCCTCCACTTT. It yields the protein CSAEPDGSSYNSPLHF.